This T cell receptor (beta chain) stems from a study of preoperative IRX-2 immunotherapy in early breast cancer. The method was immunoSEQ multiplex PCR; TCRdb's version includes in-frame clones alone and lacks a portion of them. The table includes roughly 24,000 clones, about 75% detected once. Treatment indicated: preoperative locoregional IRX-2 cytokine immunotherapy. Preoperative locoregional IRX-2 cytokine immunotherapy was tested in the phase Ib source study. The CDR3 is 13 amino acids. Losses at the gene ends were 5 bases for V and 4 bases for J; bases not matched to a gene: 0. The V gene's germline CDR1 is GTSNPN and CDR2 SVGIG (reference sequence).

The starting material was lymph node tissue, obtained after IRX-2 immunotherapy. The chain uses TRBV30 and TRBJ2-5; 14 nucleotides line up with TRBD2. The sequence derives from a human donor with breast cancer. The CDR3 loop is CAWGLAGGETQYF. The DNA of the CDR3 is TGTGCCTGGGGACTAGCGGGAGGAGAGACCCAGTACTTC.